This TCR beta chain stems from a study of T cell changes during pregnancy in multiple sclerosis. Libraries were prepared by immunoSEQ multiplex PCR; TCRdb keeps only in-frame clonotypes and omits some of them. The table records about 110,000 clones, roughly nine tenths of them present only once. The germline CDR1 and CDR2 sequences are SGHRS and YFSETQ. The CDR3 is 17 residues long. V was pared by 4 bases and J by 2 bases, with 12 bases of the junction left unmatched. The J gene is TRBJ2-5, the V gene TRBV5-1, with 9 bases that match TRBD1. The input for sequencing was peripheral blood, taken in the third trimester of pregnancy. The receptor comes from a female donor with multiple sclerosis, enrolled in a pregnancy study. In DNA form, the CDR3 reads TGCGCCAGCAGCGCCGGGACAGGGACTTTGTGGCAAGAGACCCAGTACTTC. This gives the protein CASSAGTGTLWQETQYF.